This is a list of T cell receptor beta chains from one sample in a study of memory CD8 T cells in hepatitis C reinfection. The repertoire was sequenced with immunoSEQ multiplex PCR; TCRdb's copy has only in-frame clones and lacks some. The table has about 50,000 clones, roughly nine tenths seen once; the top ten hold less than 1.2%. The specimen sequenced was naive CD8+ T cells sorted from blood. The source is a man aged 18-30 years with hepatitis C virus infection. Both conserved end residues are part of each CDR3. A D gene is named only where the DNA matches it firmly. Size is omitted from some rows. Given values are once, few, many or a class for expanded clones.

v_call: TRBV9; d_call: TRBD1; clone_size: once; j_call: TRBJ1-1; cdr3_aa: CASSVARDRADTEAFF; cdr3_nt: TGTGCCAGCAGCGTAGCCCGGGACAGGGCTGACACTGAAGCTTTCTTT
v_call: TRBV6-5; d_call: .; clone_size: .; j_call: TRBJ2-7; cdr3_aa: CASSDLDSPYEQYF; cdr3_nt: TGTGCCAGCAGTGACCTGGACAGTCCCTACGAGCAGTACTTC
v_call: TRBV7-9; d_call: TRBD1; clone_size: once; j_call: TRBJ2-1; cdr3_aa: CASSLGQGNEQFF; cdr3_nt: TGTGCCAGCAGCTTAGGACAGGGTAATGAGCAGTTCTTC
v_call: TRBV29-1; d_call: .; clone_size: .; j_call: TRBJ2-7; cdr3_aa: CSVTGDSYEQYF; cdr3_nt: TGCAGCGTTACAGGTGACTCCTACGAGCAGTACTTC
v_call: TRBV6-5; d_call: .; clone_size: .; j_call: TRBJ2-5; cdr3_aa: CASRPRGTEETQYF; cdr3_nt: TGTGCCAGCAGGCCACGCGGGACAGAAGAGACCCAGTACTTC
v_call: TRBV5-1; d_call: .; clone_size: .; j_call: TRBJ2-3; cdr3_aa: CASSLRHLSTDTQYF; cdr3_nt: TGCGCCAGCAGCTTGAGACACCTAAGCACAGATACGCAGTATTTT
v_call: TRBV7-9; d_call: TRBD1; clone_size: .; j_call: TRBJ2-5; cdr3_aa: CASSLVGQSRETQYF; cdr3_nt: TGTGCCAGCAGCTTAGTGGGACAGTCGCGAGAGACCCAGTACTTC
v_call: TRBV5-1; d_call: .; clone_size: .; j_call: TRBJ2-1; cdr3_aa: CASSLVSNNEQFF; cdr3_nt: TGCGCCAGCAGCTTGGTTAGTAACAATGAGCAGTTCTTC
v_call: TRBV27; d_call: TRBD1; clone_size: .; j_call: TRBJ1-5; cdr3_aa: CASSPGTGGNQPQHF; cdr3_nt: TGTGCCAGCAGTCCCGGGACAGGCGGCAATCAGCCCCAGCATTTT
v_call: TRBV6-1; d_call: .; clone_size: few; j_call: TRBJ1-1; cdr3_aa: CASFPQVMSTEAFF; cdr3_nt: TGTGCCAGCTTCCCCCAGGTCATGAGCACTGAAGCTTTCTTT
v_call: TRBV6-1; d_call: .; clone_size: .; j_call: TRBJ1-2; cdr3_aa: CASSEARPSNYGYTF; cdr3_nt: TGTGCCAGCAGTGAAGCGCGTCCAAGTAACTATGGCTACACCTTC
v_call: TRBV28; d_call: TRBD1; clone_size: .; j_call: TRBJ1-3; cdr3_aa: CASSWTGEVSGNTIYF; cdr3_nt: TGTGCCAGCAGTTGGACAGGGGAAGTCTCTGGAAACACCATATATTTT